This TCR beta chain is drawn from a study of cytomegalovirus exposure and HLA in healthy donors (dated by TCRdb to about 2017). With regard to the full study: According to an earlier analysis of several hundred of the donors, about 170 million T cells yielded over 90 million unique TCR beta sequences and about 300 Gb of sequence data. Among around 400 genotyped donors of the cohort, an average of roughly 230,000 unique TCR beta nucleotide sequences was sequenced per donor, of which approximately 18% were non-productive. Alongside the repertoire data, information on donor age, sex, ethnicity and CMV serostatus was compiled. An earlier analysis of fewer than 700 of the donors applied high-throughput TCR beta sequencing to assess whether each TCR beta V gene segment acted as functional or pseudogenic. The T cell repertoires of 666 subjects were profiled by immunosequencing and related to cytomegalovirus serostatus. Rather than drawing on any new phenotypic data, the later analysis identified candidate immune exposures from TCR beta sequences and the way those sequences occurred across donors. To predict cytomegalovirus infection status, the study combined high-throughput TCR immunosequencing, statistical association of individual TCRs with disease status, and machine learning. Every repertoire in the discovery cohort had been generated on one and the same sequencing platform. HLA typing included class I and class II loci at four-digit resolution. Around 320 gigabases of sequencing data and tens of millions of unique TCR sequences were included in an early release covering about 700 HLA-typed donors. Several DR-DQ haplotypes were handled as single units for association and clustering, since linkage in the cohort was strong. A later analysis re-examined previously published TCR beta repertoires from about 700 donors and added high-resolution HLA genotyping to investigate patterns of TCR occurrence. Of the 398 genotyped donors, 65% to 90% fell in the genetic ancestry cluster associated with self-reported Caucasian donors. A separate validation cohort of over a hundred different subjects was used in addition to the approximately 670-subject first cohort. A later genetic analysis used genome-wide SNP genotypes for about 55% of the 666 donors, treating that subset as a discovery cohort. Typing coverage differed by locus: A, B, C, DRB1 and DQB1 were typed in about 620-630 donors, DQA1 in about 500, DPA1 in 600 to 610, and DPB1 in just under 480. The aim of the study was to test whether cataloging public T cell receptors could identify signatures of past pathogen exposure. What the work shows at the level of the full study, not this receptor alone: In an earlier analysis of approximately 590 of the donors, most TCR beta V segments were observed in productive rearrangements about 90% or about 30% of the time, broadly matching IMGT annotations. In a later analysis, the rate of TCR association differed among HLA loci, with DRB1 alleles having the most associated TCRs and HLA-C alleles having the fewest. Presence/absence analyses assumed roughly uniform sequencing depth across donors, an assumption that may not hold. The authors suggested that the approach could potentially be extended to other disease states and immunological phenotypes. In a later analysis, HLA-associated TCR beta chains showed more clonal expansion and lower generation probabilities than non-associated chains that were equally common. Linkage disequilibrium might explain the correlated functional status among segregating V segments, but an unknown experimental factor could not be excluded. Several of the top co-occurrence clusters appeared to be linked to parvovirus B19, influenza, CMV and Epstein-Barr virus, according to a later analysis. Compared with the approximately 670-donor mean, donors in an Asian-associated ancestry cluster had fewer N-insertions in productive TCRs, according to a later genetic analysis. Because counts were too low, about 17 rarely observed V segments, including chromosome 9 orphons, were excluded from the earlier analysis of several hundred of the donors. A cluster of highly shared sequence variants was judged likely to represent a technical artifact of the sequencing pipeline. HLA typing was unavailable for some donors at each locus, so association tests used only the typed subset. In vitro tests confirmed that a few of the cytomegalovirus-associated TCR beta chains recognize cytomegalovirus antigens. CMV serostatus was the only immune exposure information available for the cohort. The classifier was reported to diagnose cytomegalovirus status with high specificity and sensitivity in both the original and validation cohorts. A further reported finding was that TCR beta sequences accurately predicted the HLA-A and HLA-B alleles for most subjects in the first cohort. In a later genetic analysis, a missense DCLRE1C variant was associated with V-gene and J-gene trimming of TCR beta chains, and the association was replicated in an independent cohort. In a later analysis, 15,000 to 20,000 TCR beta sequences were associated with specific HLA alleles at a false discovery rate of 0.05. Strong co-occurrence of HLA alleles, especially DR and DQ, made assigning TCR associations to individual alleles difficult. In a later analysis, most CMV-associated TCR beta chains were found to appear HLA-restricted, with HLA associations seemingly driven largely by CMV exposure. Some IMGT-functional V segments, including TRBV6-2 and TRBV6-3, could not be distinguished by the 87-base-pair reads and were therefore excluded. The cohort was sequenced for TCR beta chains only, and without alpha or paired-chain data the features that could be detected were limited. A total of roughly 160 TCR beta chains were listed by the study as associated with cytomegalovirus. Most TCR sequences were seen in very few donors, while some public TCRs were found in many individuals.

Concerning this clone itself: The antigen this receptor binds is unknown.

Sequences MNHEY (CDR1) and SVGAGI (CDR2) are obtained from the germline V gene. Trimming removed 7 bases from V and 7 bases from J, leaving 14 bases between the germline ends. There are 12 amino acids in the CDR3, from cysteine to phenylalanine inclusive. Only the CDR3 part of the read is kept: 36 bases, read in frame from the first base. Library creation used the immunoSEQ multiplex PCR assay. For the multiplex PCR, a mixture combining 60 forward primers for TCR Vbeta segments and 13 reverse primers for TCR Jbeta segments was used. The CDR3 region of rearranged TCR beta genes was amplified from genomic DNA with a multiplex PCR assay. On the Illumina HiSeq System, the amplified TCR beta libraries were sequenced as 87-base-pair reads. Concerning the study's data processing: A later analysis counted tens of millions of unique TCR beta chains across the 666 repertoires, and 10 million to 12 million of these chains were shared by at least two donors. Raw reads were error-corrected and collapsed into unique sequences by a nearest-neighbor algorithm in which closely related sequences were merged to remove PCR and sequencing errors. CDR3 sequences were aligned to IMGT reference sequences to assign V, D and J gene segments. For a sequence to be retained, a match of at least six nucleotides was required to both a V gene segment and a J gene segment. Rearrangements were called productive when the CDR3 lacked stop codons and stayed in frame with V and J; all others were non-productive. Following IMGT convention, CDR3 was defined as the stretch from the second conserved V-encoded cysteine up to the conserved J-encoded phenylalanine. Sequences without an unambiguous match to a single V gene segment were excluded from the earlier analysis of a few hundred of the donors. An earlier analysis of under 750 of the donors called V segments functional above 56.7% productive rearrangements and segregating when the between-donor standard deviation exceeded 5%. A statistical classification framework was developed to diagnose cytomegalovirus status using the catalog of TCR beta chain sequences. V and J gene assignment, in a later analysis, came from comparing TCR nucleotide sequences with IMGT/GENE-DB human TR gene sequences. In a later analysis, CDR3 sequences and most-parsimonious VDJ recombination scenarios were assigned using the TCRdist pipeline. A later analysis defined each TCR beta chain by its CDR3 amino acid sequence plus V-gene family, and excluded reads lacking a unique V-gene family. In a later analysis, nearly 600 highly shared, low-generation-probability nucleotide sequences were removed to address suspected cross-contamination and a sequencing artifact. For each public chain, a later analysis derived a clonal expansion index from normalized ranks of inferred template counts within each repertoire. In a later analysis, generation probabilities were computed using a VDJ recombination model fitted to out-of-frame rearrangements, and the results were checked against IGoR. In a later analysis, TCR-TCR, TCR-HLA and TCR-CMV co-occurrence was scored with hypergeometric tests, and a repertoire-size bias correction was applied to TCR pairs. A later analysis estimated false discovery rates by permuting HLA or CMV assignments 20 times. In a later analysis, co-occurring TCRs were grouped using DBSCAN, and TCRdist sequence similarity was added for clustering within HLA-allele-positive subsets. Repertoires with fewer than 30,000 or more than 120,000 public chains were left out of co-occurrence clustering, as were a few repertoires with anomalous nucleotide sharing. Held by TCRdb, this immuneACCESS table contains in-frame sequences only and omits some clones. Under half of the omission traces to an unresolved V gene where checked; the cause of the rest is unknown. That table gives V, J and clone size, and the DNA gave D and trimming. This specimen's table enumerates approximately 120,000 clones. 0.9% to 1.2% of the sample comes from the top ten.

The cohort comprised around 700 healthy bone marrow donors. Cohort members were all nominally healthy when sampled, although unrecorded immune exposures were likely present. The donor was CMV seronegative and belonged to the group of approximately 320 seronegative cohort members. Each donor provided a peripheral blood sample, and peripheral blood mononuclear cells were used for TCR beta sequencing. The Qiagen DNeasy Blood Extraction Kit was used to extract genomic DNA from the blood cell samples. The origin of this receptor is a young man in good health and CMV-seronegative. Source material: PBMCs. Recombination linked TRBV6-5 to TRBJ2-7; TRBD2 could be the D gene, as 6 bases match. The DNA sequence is TGTGCCAGCACCAGGCCTGCGGGAGAGCAGTACTTC. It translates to CASTRPAGEQYF.